The clone carrying this T cell receptor beta chain was recorded a few times. No antigen is known for it. Germline CDR1 reads LNHDA; CDR2 reads SQIVND (reference sequence). V lost 6 bases, J lost 2 bases, and 8 bases lay in between. The CDR3 extends over 13 amino acids. All unsorted peripheral T cells were captured because whole blood was used without fractionation. Approximately 510 ng RNA was reverse transcribed with alpha and beta constant-region primers. Each of the alpha and beta chains got its own library through chain-specific third strand synthesis with indices. The SP2 site served as the priming point for second strand synthesis. Each CDR3 protein gets one entry after TCRdb re-called the 5' RACE reads with MiXCR. Among 10,000 to 15,000 distinct CDR3 sequences listed, roughly a tenth were seen once. The sample belongs to a study of HIV-infected patients and healthy controls. Study-level points and caveats: With just sixteen HIV-infected individuals processed, the findings' generality was considered strongly limited. Significant mean usage differences between HIV-infected patients and controls involved eight alpha and eight beta V genes.

The sequence derives from an adult in good health. The chain has TRBV19 and TRBJ2-4, with D uncertain. The sample taken for sequencing was blood. Here the CDR3 reads CASSGVTKNIQYF. The CDR3 DNA is TGTGCCAGTAGCGGCGTAACCAAAAACATTCAGTACTTC.